This T cell receptor (beta chain) was identified in a study of regulatory T cells in long-lasting Graves disease. This clonotype has ten or more counts. Its specificity is not known. As to time point: newly diagnosed GD, antithyroid drugs for less than 3 months. Construction of the TCR library relied on RNA isolated from PBMCs. It was by American Thyroid Association guidelines that Graves' disease was diagnosed. Arm-PCR with iRepertoire HTBI primers amplified the CDR3 regions for these TCR beta libraries. TCRdb used MiXCR to reprocess the multiplex PCR reads, holding one entry per CDR3 protein. The repertoire has under 400,000 distinct CDR3 sequences, around 15% of them found once; the top ten carry roughly 29%. General study results and limits: Small sample size may have lowered accuracy. Persistent disease exhibited a predilection for TRBV28, TRBJ1-2 and TRBJ2-5.

The germline V gene has CDR1 SGDLS and CDR2 YYNGEE. The CDR3 runs 17 residues. J was trimmed by 1 base and V by 4 bases; bases with no gene match: 12. This sample also appeared in a second study, on T cells in Graves' hyperthyroidism and ophthalmopathy. Turning to that study: Thyroid ultrasound, orbital computed tomography, clinical symptoms, and serum thyroxine and TRAb underpinned diagnoses.

This receptor was identified in a man aged 35-49 years with Graves disease. The source material was peripheral blood mononuclear cells (PBMCs), sampled at new diagnosis, from a patient treated with antithyroid drugs. The V and J genes are TRBV9 and TRBJ2-3; 7 bases line up with TRBD1. The CDR3 bases are TGTGCCAGCAGCTCCCAGGTCCGGGACAGCCGCACAGATACGCAGTATTTT. It encodes CASSSQVRDSRTDTQYF.